The 24 T cell receptor beta chains presented below share a single source sample, sequenced in a study of cytomegalovirus exposure and HLA in healthy donors. Use of 60 Vbeta and 13 Jbeta primers characterized the PCR. Sequenced by immunoSEQ multiplex PCR; TCRdb stores in-frame clones only, minus some. The data contain 210,000 or so clones, roughly 90% of them singletons. The sample consisted of PBMCs. These receptors were taken from a woman between 18 and 30 years old in good health and CMV-seronegative.

The rearrangement uses TRBV7-3 and TRBJ1-1; TRBD1 is a possible D gene (5 bases). The V end lost 9 bases, the J end lost 5 bases, and 10 bases lay between the germline ends. The CDR3 is 11 amino acids. Germline CDR1 is SGHTA and CDR2 is FQGTGA. The CDR3: CARVGGTEAFF. CDR3 nucleotides: TGTGCCAGGGTTGGGGGGACTGAAGCTTTCTTT.

The rearrangement joins TRBV28 to TRBJ1-4; 8 bases align to TRBD1. Germline assignment: CDR1 MDHEN and CDR2 SYDVKM. The CDR3 is 14 residues long. Trimming removed 4 bases from V and 5 bases from J; junction bases left unmatched: 3. CDR3 DNA sequence: TGTGCCAGCAGTTCCGACAGGGGCAATGAAAAACTGTTTTTT. Its protein product is CASSSDRGNEKLFF.

The chain recombines TRBV10-3 with TRBJ2-7; 10 bases line up with TRBD2. The germline V gene has CDR1 ENHRY and CDR2 SYGVKD. The CDR3 contains 15 residues. V shed 6 bases, J shed 2 bases, and the junction held 7 bases outside the gene matches. The CDR3 loop is CAIRPTSGMPYEQYF. For the CDR3, the DNA is TGTGCCATCAGGCCTACTAGCGGGATGCCCTACGAGCAGTACTTC.

The chain recombines TRBV28 with TRBJ1-2; D is perhaps TRBD1 (5 bases). V was clipped by 5 bases and J by 3 bases, with 19 bases between them. This CDR3 has 16 residues. Germline V CDR1 and CDR2: MDHEN, SYDVKM. The CDR3 bases are TGTGCCAGCAGTACCATCCCAGGGTACGGCGACTATGGCTACACCTTC. It specifies CASSTIPGYGDYGYTF.

The chain combines TRBV4-2 with TRBJ2-1; D may be TRBD2 (8 bases). V was pared by 5 bases and J by 7 bases, with 24 bases between. The CDR3 extends over 17 amino acids. Germline V gene data show CDR1 as LGHNA and CDR2 as YNFKEQ. The CDR3 nucleotides are TGTGCCAGCAGCTCACCACAGGGGCGGGGGGAGCGGAATGAGCAGTTCTTC. Residues: CASSSPQGRGERNEQFF.

CDR3 coding DNA: TGTGCCAGCAGCGTAGAAGGACAGGTGAACACTGAAGCTTTCTTT. It specifies CASSVEGQVNTEAFF. The chain links TRBV9 to TRBJ1-1; 7 bases are a match to TRBD1. This CDR3 comprises 15 residues. After removal of 0 bases from V and 0 bases from J, the junction contained 2 bases not matched to a gene. Germline assignment: CDR1 SGDLS and CDR2 YYNGEE.

The chain carries TRBV4-1 and TRBJ2-1, with D perhaps TRBD2 (7 bases). The CDR3 extends over 17 amino acids. Trimming removed 4 bases from V and 3 bases from J, with 19 bases in between. CDR1 and CDR2 from the germline V gene are MGHRA and YSYEKL. CDR3: CASSPEGIGGDYNEQFF. CDR3 sequence (DNA): TGCGCCAGCAGCCCAGAGGGAATAGGGGGGGACTACAATGAGCAGTTCTTC.

The rearrangement uses TRBV9 and TRBJ2-1; 9 nucleotides line up with TRBD2. Germline-derived CDR1 and CDR2 are SGDLS and YYNGEE. There are 16 residues in the CDR3. V shed 4 bases and J 2 bases; nucleotides not matched to a gene: 7. The CDR3 DNA follows: TGTGCCAGCAGCTTTTTAGCGGGAGCTGCCTACAATGAGCAGTTCTTC. Amino acids: CASSFLAGAAYNEQFF.

This chain joins TRBV7-7 and TRBJ2-2, with D possibly TRBD2 on 5 matching bases. The CDR3 covers 13 residues. Trimming removed 1 base from V and 7 bases from J, with 7 bases in between. Germline CDR1 is SSHAT and CDR2 is FNYEAQ (reference sequence). The CDR3 bases are TGTGCCAGCAGCTTAGGGACTCACGGGGAGCTGTTTTTT. It encodes CASSLGTHGELFF. The variable domain in full, completed from reference TRBV7-7 and TRBJ2-2, reads GAGVSQSPRYKVTKRGQDVTLRCDPISSHATLYWYQQALGQGPEFLTYFNYEAQPDKSGLPSDRFSAERPEGSISTLTIQRTEQRDSAMYRCASSLGTHGELFFGEGSRLTVL.

This chain links TRBV7-9 with TRBJ1-5; no firm D call. The germline V and J ends were trimmed by 4 bases and 1 base, with 14 bases remaining between them. The CDR3 has 16 amino acids. The germline CDR1 and CDR2 sequences are SEHNR and FQNEAQ (reference sequence). In DNA form, the CDR3 reads TGTGCCAGCAGCTCAACACGAGGATCGAGCAATCAGCCCCAGCATTTT. Protein product: CASSSTRGSSNQPQHF.

This clone has only a few counts. The chain uses TRBV19 and TRBJ1-1; D uncertain. V lost 5 bases and J 6 bases, leaving 16 bases between the germline ends. In germline, CDR1 is LNHDA, CDR2 SQIVND (reference sequence). The CDR3 has 14 residues. CDR3 amino acids: CASSPSTSGPEAFF. Written as DNA, the CDR3 is TGTGCCAGTAGTCCCTCGACTAGTGGCCCTGAAGCTTTCTTT.

This chain links TRBV11-2 with TRBJ1-2; D remains ambiguous. Germline CDR1 SGHAT, CDR2 FQNNGV. V lost 1 base and J lost 6, with 6 bases in between. The CDR3 contains 12 residues. CDR3 DNA sequence: TGTGCCAGCAGCTTAGGAGGGAATGGCTACACCTTC. It codes for CASSLGGNGYTF.

The chain links TRBV7-6 to TRBJ2-7; 8 positions match TRBD1. J gave up 3 bases and V 0 bases, and 4 bases lay outside the gene matches. The length of the CDR3 is 15 residues. Per the germline V gene, CDR1 is SGHVS and CDR2 is FNYEAQ. The chain's CDR3 is CASSLAGTGYYEQYF. CDR3 sequence (DNA): TGTGCCAGCAGCTTAGCGGGGACAGGCTACTACGAGCAGTACTTC. The whole variable domain, filled in from reference TRBV7-6 and TRBJ2-7, reads GAGVSQSPRYKVTKRGQDVALRCDPISGHVSLYWYRQALGQGPEFLTYFNYEAQQDKSGLPNDRFSAERPEGSISTLTIQRTEQRDSAMYRCASSLAGTGYYEQYFGPGTRLTVT.

This clone was detected a few times. The genes are TRBV4-2 and TRBJ2-3; 9 bases agree with TRBD2. V shed 3 bases and J 4 bases; nucleotides not matched to a gene: 5. CDR3 length: 15 residues. Germline V gene lookup returns CDR1 LGHNA and CDR2 YNFKEQ. CDR3 region: CASSHSLAGADTQYF. The CDR3, as DNA: TGTGCCAGCAGCCACTCATTAGCGGGAGCAGATACGCAGTATTTT.

The chain is built from TRBV5-1 and TRBJ1-2; 8 bases align to TRBD1. The germline CDR1 and CDR2 sequences are SGHRS and YFSETQ. Losses at the gene ends were 0 bases for V and 6 bases for J; bases not matched to a gene: 4. The CDR3 contains 14 residues. CDR3 DNA sequence: TGCGCCAGCAGCTTGGGACAGGGGATCGATGGCTACACCTTC. Its translation is CASSLGQGIDGYTF.

This clone was recorded only once. The J gene is TRBJ2-3, the V gene TRBV6-5; TRBD1 might be the D (6 bases). The CDR3 consists of 14 residues. V dropped 8 bases and J dropped 2 bases, with 14 bases sitting between them. Per germline, CDR1 MNHEY and CDR2 SVGAGI. The CDR3 loop reads CASRVDRATDTQYF. In DNA, the CDR3 is TGTGCCAGCCGGGTGGACAGAGCCACAGATACGCAGTATTTT.

This clone was counted once. This chain joins TRBV4-3 and TRBJ2-6; 9 bases match TRBD1. V shed 0 bases and J 0 bases; nucleotides not matched to a gene: 12. CDR3 size: 21 residues. In germline, CDR1 is LGHNA, CDR2 YSLEER. The CDR3 sequence is CASSQEEARTGVLSGANVLTF. The CDR3 DNA reads TGCGCCAGCAGCCAAGAGGAAGCCCGGACAGGGGTCCTCTCTGGGGCCAACGTCCTGACTTTC.

The chain has TRBV5-1 and TRBJ2-7; D unresolved. Germline CDR1 reads SGHRS; CDR2 reads YFSETQ. V lost 1 base and J 6 bases, leaving 14 bases between the germline ends. The CDR3 covers 14 residues. CDR3 loop: CASSLYGESAEQYF. The CDR3 DNA reads as TGCGCCAGCAGCTTGTACGGAGAATCTGCCGAGCAGTACTTC.

The chain uses TRBV5-1 and TRBJ2-1, with 14 bases fitting TRBD2. The CDR3 runs 16 residues. Germline-derived CDR1 and CDR2 are SGHRS and YFSETQ. V dropped 3 bases and J dropped 5; count of bases not matched to a gene: 4. CDR3 region: CASSWGGLAGDNEQFF. DNA for the CDR3: TGCGCCAGCAGCTGGGGGGGACTAGCGGGGGACAATGAGCAGTTCTTC.

The chain carries TRBV5-6 and TRBJ2-7, with D hard to call. Trimming cost V 0 bases and J 4 bases, with 8 bases left between them. Germline values: CDR1 SGHDT, CDR2 YYEEEE. The CDR3 length is 13 residues. This CDR3 is CASSLASIYEQYF. CDR3 coding DNA: TGTGCCAGCAGCTTGGCGTCTATTTACGAGCAGTACTTC.

This clone was counted a single time. This CDR3 reads CASSRLRVLAGKLDTQYF. CDR3 DNA sequence: TGTGCCAGCAGTAGGCTCAGGGTGCTAGCGGGAAAGTTGGATACGCAGTATTTT. J is TRBJ2-3 and V is TRBV7-2; 9 bases match TRBD2. The CDR3 is 18 amino acids. From germline, CDR1 is SGHTA and CDR2 FQGNSA. V was pared by 6 bases and J by 6 bases, with 19 bases of the junction left unmatched. The full variable domain, rest sourced from reference TRBV7-2 and TRBJ2-3, is GAGVSQSPSNKVTEKGKDVELRCDPISGHTALYWYRQSLGQGLEFLIYFQGNSAPDKSGLPSDRFSAERTGGSVSTLTIQRTQQEDSAVYLCASSRLRVLAGKLDTQYFGPGTRLTVL.

This clone has a single count. The V gene is TRBV9, the J gene TRBJ1-1, with a tentative D call TRBD1 (5 bases). CDR1 is SGDLS, CDR2 YYNGEE, per germline. V was pared by 5 bases and J by 3 bases, with 23 bases between. The CDR3 is 17 residues long. In DNA, the CDR3 is TGTGCCAGCAGGCAAAAAACGGGGGGGTCGGGAGACACTGAAGCTTTCTTT. Translation: CASRQKTGGSGDTEAFF.

CDR3 residues: CSVQRQGPYEQYF. The CDR3 DNA reads as TGCAGCGTCCAACGGCAGGGTCCCTACGAGCAGTACTTC. The chain has TRBV29-1 and TRBJ2-5, with D tentatively TRBD1 (5 bases). Gene TRBJ2-7 matches the end of the DNA better, so the J call may be wrong. This CDR3 has 13 residues. Germline V gene data show CDR1 as SQVTM and CDR2 as ANQGSEA.

Note on this clone: A read error is possible here, since a much larger clone lies one base away. The chain has TRBV7-3 and TRBJ2-3; 10 nucleotides match TRBD2. Germline V lookup: CDR1 SGHTA, CDR2 FQGTGA. J gave up 1 base and V 4 bases, and 2 bases lay outside the gene matches. The CDR3 loop spans 15 amino acids. CDR3 sequence reads: CASSSGTSGTDTQYF. As DNA, the CDR3 is TGTGCCAGCAGCTCCGGGACTAGCGGCACAGATACGCAGTATTTT. Using reference TRBV7-3 and TRBJ2-3 for the parts outside the CDR3, the full variable domain is GAGVSQTPSNKVTEKGKYVELRCDPISGHTALYWYRQSLGQGPEFLIYFQGTGAADDSGLPNDRFFAVRPEGSVSTLKIQRTERGDSAVYLCASSSGTSGTDTQYFGPGTRLTVL.